A single sample gave rise to the 23 T cell receptor beta chains below, sequenced in a study of T cell responses to AZD1222 COVID-19 vaccine. The table came from immunoSEQ multiplex PCR; TCRdb's copy has only in-frame clones and leaves some out. The data show about 88,000 clones, approximately 91% seen once. The sequencing here drew on peripheral blood, taken 28 days after the second AZD1222 dose. These receptors originate from an adult who received the AZD1222 COVID-19 vaccine.

The chain is built from TRBV3-1 (or the pseudogene TRBV3-2) and TRBJ2-5; no clear D. Germline CDR1 and CDR2: LGHDT and YNNKEL (reference sequence). This CDR3 is built from 12 residues. V was cut by 3 bases and J by 5 bases, with 7 bases left in between. CDR3 bases: TGTGCCAGCAGCCACCAAGATGAGACCCAGTACTTC. The encoded protein is CASSHQDETQYF.

CDR3 protein: CASSLVQEETQYF. The CDR3 nucleotides read TGTGCCAGCAGCTTAGTACAGGAAGAGACCCAGTACTTC. This rearrangement joins TRBV7-9 to TRBJ2-5; D might be TRBD1 (5 bases). This CDR3 contains 13 residues. V lost 1 base and J lost 3, with 6 bases in between. Germline loops: CDR1 SEHNR, CDR2 FQNEAQ (reference sequence). The complete variable domain, with remaining parts taken from reference TRBV7-9 and TRBJ2-5, reads DTGVSQNPRHKITKRGQNVTFRCDPISEHNRLYWYRQTLGQGPEFLTYFQNEAQLEKSRLLSDRFSAERPKGSFSTLEIQRTEQGDSAMYLCASSLVQEETQYFGPGTRLLVL.

Here the CDR3 reads CASSQDAGWLYEQYF. The DNA of the CDR3 is TGCGCCAGCAGCCAAGATGCGGGGTGGCTCTACGAGCAGTACTTC. The rearrangement links TRBV4-1 to TRBJ2-7; TRBD2 might be the D (6 bases). This CDR3 is 15 amino acids long. Trimming took 0 bases from V and 3 from J, leaving 12 bases between them. Germline assignment: CDR1 MGHRA and CDR2 YSYEKL.

The V call is TRBV15, the J call TRBJ1-1, with 7 bases lining up with TRBD1. Looked up from germline, CDR1 is LNHNV and CDR2 is YYDKDF (reference sequence). V shed 8 bases, J shed 4 bases, and the junction held 7 bases outside the gene matches. The CDR3 is 13 residues long. CDR3 region: CATAKQGITEAFF. The CDR3 coding sequence is TGTGCCACCGCCAAACAGGGGATCACTGAAGCTTTCTTT. Variable domain in full (rest from reference TRBV15 and TRBJ1-1): DAMVIQNPRYQVTQFGKPVTLSCSQTLNHNVMYWYQQKSSQAPKLLFHYYDKDFNNEADTPDNFQSRRPNTSFCFLDIRSPGLGDTAMYLCATAKQGITEAFFGQGTRLTVV.

This clone has only a few counts. V gene TRBV9 combines with J gene TRBJ2-7; 9 nucleotides agree with TRBD1. Germline V gene data show CDR1 as SGDLS and CDR2 as YYNGEE. The CDR3 has 14 amino acids. Trimming cost V 3 bases and J 4 bases; bases outside gene matches: 5. CDR3 DNA: TGTGCCAGCAGCGCGCCGGGACAGGGTTACGAGCAGTACTTC. Residues: CASSAPGQGYEQYF.

The chain recombines TRBV2 with TRBJ1-4; D is unclear. V dropped 1 base and J dropped 3 bases, with 9 bases sitting between them. Germline V gene data show CDR1 as SNHLY and CDR2 as FYNNEI. The CDR3 is 15 amino acids. The CDR3 sequence is CASSEVGVANEKLFF. The CDR3 coding sequence is TGTGCCAGCAGTGAAGTCGGAGTGGCTAATGAAAAACTGTTTTTT.

The J gene is TRBJ2-3, the V gene TRBV6-6; D remains unclear. In germline, CDR1 is MNHNY, CDR2 SVGAGI (reference sequence). The CDR3 covers 14 residues. The V and J ends lost 0 bases and 1 base respectively, with 5 bases between them. The CDR3 here is CASSYSAGTDTQYF. CDR3 nucleotide sequence: TGTGCCAGCAGTTACTCGGCGGGCACAGATACGCAGTATTTT.

This rearrangement joins TRBV6-5 to TRBJ2-7; D assignment may be TRBD1 or TRBD2 (5 bases each). The germline V and J ends were trimmed by 4 bases and 7 bases, with 17 bases remaining between them. The CDR3 contains 14 residues. Germline values: CDR1 MNHEY, CDR2 SVGAGI. The CDR3 sequence is CASSFRDGQFEQYF. DNA for the CDR3: TGTGCCAGCAGTTTTAGGGACGGACAATTTGAGCAGTACTTC.

This clone showed up just once. The chain couples TRBV5-1 to TRBJ1-3, with D maybe TRBD1 (6 bases). V lost 4 bases and J lost 7, with 21 bases in between. Germline CDR1 and CDR2: SGHRS and YFSETQ. The CDR3 has 16 amino acids. For the CDR3, the DNA is TGCGCCAGCAGCGAAACCGAAGTAACAGGGTCCAACACCATATATTTT. Its translation is CASSETEVTGSNTIYF.

The CDR3, as DNA: TGTGCCAGCAGCGTAGGGCCAGGGGCTGGAAACACCATATATTTT. Translation gives CASSVGPGAGNTIYF. The chain employs TRBV9 and TRBJ1-3, with D tentatively TRBD1 (6 bases). Germline V lookup: CDR1 SGDLS, CDR2 YYNGEE. CDR3 length: 15 residues. V lost 0 bases, J lost 2 bases, and 9 bases lay in between.

This clone was counted a single time. The chain carries TRBV5-1 and TRBJ1-2, with a possible D match to TRBD1 (6 bases). The length of the CDR3 is 13 residues. Germline CDR1 is SGHRS and CDR2 is YFSETQ. Trimming shortened V by 2 bases and J by 7 bases, and 12 bases separated the two germline ends. The chain's CDR3 is CASSFGGAPGYTF. CDR3 DNA sequence: TGCGCCAGCAGCTTCGGGGGGGCGCCTGGCTACACCTTC.

This sequence joins TRBV15 and TRBJ2-3; possible D gene TRBD2, 6 bases. V lost 0 bases and J 6 bases, leaving 13 bases between the germline ends. The germline V gene encodes CDR1 LNHNV and CDR2 YYDKDF (reference sequence). The CDR3 spans 15 residues. The CDR3 loop is CATSREPGGGDTQYF. The CDR3 nucleotides are TGTGCCACCAGCAGAGAGCCCGGGGGTGGTGATACGCAGTATTTT.

This rearrangement joins TRBV18 to TRBJ1-5; no definite D call. Per the germline V gene, CDR1 is KGHSH and CDR2 is LQKENI. The CDR3 has 13 amino acids. The ends were cut back, 4 bases at V and 0 bases at J, with 4 bases in the middle. CDR3 amino acids: CASSQDSNQPQHF. CDR3 in DNA: TGTGCCAGCTCACAGGATAGCAATCAGCCCCAGCATTTT.

This chain uses TRBV30 with TRBJ1-4; no clear D gene. V gave up 2 bases and J gave up 4 bases, with 14 bases separating them. Germline V CDR1 and CDR2: GTSNPN, SVGIG (reference sequence). CDR3 length: 15 residues. CDR3 coding DNA: TGTGCCTGGAGTATGACCGGGTCCAATAATGAAAAACTGTTTTTT. This translates into CAWSMTGSNNEKLFF.

V is TRBV6-5 and J is TRBJ2-2; D is ambiguous. There are 13 residues in the CDR3. Germline V gene data show CDR1 as MNHEY and CDR2 as SVGAGI. V was pared by 8 bases and J by 4 bases, with 11 bases between. CDR3 sequence: CASGIGGTGELFF. The CDR3 DNA sequence: TGTGCCAGCGGGATTGGTGGCACCGGGGAGCTGTTTTTT.

The chain employs TRBV2 and TRBJ2-7; the D is unclear. Trimming took 5 bases from V and 3 from J, leaving 8 bases between them. This CDR3 is built from 12 residues. In germline, CDR1 is SNHLY, CDR2 FYNNEI. This CDR3 is CASSLTSYEQYF. CDR3 sequence (DNA): TGTGCCAGCAGTCTGACGAGCTACGAGCAGTACTTC.

The chain's CDR3 is CASSLGSGSSYEQYF. The CDR3 DNA is TGTGCCAGCAGCTTAGGATCCGGGTCCAGTTACGAGCAGTACTTC. This sequence joins TRBV7-2 and TRBJ2-7; D uncertain. Germline V gene lookup returns CDR1 SGHTA and CDR2 FQGNSA. Trimming stripped 1 base from V and 4 bases from J, with 14 bases between. The CDR3 runs 15 residues.

The DNA for the CDR3 is TGCAGTATTGAGGGAGGCACAGATACGCAGTATTTT. Translating gives CSIEGGTDTQYF. The rearrangement joins TRBV29-1 to TRBJ2-3, with D possibly matching TRBD2 (5 bases). Germline V CDR1 and CDR2: SQVTM, ANQGSEA. The CDR3 loop spans 12 amino acids.

This sequence joins TRBV7-3 and TRBJ2-1; 7 nucleotides match TRBD1. This CDR3 comprises 14 residues. The J segment lost 6 bases and the V segment lost 5 bases, leaving 7 bases of the junction unmatched. CDR1 is SGHTA, CDR2 FQGTGA, per germline. The CDR3 sequence is CASSLRPGGNEQFF. In DNA, the CDR3 is TGTGCCAGCAGCCTTCGCCCAGGGGGCAATGAGCAGTTCTTC.

The chain joins TRBV20-1 to TRBJ1-4, with D unresolved. V shed 3 bases and J shed 8 bases, with 7 bases lying between them. Germline V gives CDR1 DFQATT, CDR2 SNEGSKA (reference sequence). The CDR3 totals 11 residues. The CDR3 DNA reads as TGCAGTGCTAGTAATGAGGAAAAACTGTTTTTT. The encoded protein is CSASNEEKLFF.

The V and J genes are TRBV5-1 and TRBJ2-2; D tentatively reads TRBD1 or TRBD2 (5 bases each). Germline V gene sequence: CDR1 SGHRS, CDR2 YFSETQ. V dropped 4 bases and J dropped 2 bases, with 12 bases sitting between them. The CDR3 is made up of 15 amino acids. In nucleotides, the CDR3 is TGCGCCAGCAGCGGACGGGACCAAAACACCGGGGAGCTGTTTTTT. It translates to CASSGRDQNTGELFF. The complete variable domain, with remaining parts taken from reference TRBV5-1 and TRBJ2-2, reads KAGVTQTPRYLIKTRGQQVTLSCSPISGHRSVSWYQQTPGQGLQFLFEYFSETQRNKGNFPGRFSGRQFSNSRSEMNVSTLELGDSALYLCASSGRDQNTGELFFGEGSRLTVL.

The chain employs TRBV4-1 and TRBJ2-7; 10 bases map to TRBD1. The V gene end was trimmed by 2 bases and the J gene end by 4 bases; junction bases not matched to a gene: 2. Germline V CDR1 and CDR2: MGHRA, YSYEKL. The CDR3 covers 14 residues. The CDR3 region is CASSQTDRGYEQYF. The DNA for the CDR3 is TGCGCCAGCAGCCAAACGGACAGGGGGTACGAGCAGTACTTC.

The V and J genes are TRBV2 and TRBJ2-6; D not resolved. The V gene lost 8 bases and the J gene lost 0 bases, with 11 bases spanning the gap. Germline values: CDR1 SNHLY, CDR2 FYNNEI. The CDR3 is 15 residues long. For the CDR3, the DNA is TGTGCCAGCTCGAAGGAAAGCTCTGGGGCCAACGTCCTGACTTTC. Translated, it gives CASSKESSGANVLTF.